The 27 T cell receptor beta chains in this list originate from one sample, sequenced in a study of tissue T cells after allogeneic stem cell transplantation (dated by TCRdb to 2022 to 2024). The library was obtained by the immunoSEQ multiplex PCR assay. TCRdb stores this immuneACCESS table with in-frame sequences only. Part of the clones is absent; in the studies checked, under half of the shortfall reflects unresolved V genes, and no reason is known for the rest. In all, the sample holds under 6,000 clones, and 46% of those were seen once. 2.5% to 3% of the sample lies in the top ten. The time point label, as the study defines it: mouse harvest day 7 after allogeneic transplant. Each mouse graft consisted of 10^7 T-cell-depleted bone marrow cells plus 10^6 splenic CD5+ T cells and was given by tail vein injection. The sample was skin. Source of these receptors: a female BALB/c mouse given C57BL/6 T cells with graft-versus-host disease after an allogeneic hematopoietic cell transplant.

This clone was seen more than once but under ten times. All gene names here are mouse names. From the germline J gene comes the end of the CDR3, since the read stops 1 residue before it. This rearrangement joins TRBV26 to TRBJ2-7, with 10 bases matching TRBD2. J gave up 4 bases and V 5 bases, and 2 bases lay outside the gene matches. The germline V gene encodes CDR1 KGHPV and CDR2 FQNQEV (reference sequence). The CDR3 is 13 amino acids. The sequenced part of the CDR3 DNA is TGTGCCAGCAGTGGGGACTGGGGTTATGAACAGTAC. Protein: CASSGDWGYEQY. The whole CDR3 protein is CASSGDWGYEQYF.

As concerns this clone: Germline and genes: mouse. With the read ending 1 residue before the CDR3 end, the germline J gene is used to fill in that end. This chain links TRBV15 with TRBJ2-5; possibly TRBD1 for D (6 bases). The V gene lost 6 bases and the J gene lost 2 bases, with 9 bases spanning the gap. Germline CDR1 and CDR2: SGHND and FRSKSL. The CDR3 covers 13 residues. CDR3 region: CASSLRGQDTQYF. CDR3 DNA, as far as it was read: TGTGCCAGCAGCCTCAGGGGCCAAGACACCCAGTAC. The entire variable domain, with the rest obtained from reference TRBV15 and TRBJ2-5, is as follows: DAGVTQTPRHEVAEKGQTIILKCEPVSGHNDLFWYRQTKIQGLELLSYFRSKSLMEDGGAFKDRFKAEMLNSSFSTLKIQPTEPKDSAVYLCASSLRGQDTQYFGPGTRLLVL.

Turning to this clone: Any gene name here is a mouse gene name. The CDR3 sequence is CASSLGDRYEQYF. The covered CDR3 bases are TGTGCAAGCAGCTTAGGGGACAGATATGAACAGTAC. The rearrangement links TRBV16 to TRBJ2-7; 7 bases fit TRBD1. The read gets to within 1 residue of the CDR3 end, and the germline J gene fills in the rest. The CDR3 extends over 13 amino acids. Germline V gives CDR1 SGHSA, CDR2 FRNQAP. Unmatched junction bases numbered 1, after V lost 1 base and J lost 4 bases.

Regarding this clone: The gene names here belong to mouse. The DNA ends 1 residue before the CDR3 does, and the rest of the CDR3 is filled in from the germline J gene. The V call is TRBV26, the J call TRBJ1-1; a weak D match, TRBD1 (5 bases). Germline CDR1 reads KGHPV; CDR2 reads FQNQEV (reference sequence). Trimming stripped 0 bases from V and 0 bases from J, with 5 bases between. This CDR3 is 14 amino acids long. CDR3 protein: CASSLSGANTEVFF. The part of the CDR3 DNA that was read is TGTGCCAGCAGTCTGTCAGGGGCAAACACAGAAGTCTTC.

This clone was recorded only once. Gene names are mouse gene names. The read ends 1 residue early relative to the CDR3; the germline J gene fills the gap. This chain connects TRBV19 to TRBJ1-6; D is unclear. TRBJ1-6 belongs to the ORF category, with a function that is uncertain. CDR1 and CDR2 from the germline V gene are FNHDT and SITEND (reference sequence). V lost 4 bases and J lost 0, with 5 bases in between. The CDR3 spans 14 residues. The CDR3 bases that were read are TGTGCCAGCAGTCTGAATTCCTATAATTCGCCCCTCTAC. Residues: CASSLNSYNSPLY. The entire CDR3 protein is CASSLNSYNSPLYF.

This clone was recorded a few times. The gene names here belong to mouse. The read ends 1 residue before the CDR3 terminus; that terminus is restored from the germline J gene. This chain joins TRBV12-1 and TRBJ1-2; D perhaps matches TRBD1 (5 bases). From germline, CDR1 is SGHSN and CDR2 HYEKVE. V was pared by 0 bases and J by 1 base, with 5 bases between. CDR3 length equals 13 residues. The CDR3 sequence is CASSLGGNSDYTF. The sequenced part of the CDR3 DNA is TGTGCCAGCTCTCTCGGGGGAAACTCCGACTACACC. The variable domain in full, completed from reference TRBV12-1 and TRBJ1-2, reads DSGVVQSPRHIIKEKGGRSVLTCIPISGHSNVVWYQQTLGKELKFLIQHYEKVERDKGFLPSRFSVQQFDDYHSEMNMSALELEDSAMYFCASSLGGNSDYTFGSGTRLLVI.

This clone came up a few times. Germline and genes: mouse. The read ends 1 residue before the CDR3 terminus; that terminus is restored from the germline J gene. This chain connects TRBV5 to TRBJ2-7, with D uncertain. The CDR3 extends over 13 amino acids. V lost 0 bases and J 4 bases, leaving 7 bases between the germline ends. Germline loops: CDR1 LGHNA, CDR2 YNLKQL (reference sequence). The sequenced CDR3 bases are TGTGCCAGCAGCCAAGATTTGAGTTATGAACAGTAC. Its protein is CASSQDLSYEQY. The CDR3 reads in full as CASSQDLSYEQYF.

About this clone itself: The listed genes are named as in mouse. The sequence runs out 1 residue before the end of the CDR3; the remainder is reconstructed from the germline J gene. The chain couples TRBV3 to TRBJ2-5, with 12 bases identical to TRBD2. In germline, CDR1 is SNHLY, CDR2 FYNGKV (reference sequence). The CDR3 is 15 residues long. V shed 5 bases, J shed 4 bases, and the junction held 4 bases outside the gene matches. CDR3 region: CASSPGLGGKDTQYF. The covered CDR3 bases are TGTGCCAGCAGCCCGGGACTGGGGGGAAAAGACACCCAGTAC.

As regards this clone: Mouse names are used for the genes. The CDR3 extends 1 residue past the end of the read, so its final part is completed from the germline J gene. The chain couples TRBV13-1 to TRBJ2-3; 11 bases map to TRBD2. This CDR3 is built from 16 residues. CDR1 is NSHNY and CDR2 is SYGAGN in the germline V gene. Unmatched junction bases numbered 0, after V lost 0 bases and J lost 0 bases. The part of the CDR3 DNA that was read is TGTGCCAGCAGTGATGGGGACTGGGGGAGTGCAGAAACGCTGTAT. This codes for CASSDGDWGSAETLY. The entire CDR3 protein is CASSDGDWGSAETLYF.

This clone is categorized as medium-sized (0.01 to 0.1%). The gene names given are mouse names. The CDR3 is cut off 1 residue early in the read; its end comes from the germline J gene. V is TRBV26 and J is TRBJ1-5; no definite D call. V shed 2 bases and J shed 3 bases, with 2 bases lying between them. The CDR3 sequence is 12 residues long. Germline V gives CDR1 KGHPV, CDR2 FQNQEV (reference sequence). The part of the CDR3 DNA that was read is TGTGCCAGCAGTCTGCTCAACCAGGCTCCGCTT. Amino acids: CASSLLNQAPL. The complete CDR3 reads CASSLLNQAPLF.

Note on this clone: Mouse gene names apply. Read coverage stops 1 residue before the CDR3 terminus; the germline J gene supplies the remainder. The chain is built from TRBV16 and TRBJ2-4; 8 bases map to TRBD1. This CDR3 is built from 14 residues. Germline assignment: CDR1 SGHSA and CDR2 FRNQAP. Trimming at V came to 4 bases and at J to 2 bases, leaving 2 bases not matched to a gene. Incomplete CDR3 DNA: TGTGCAAGCAGCTCTCAGGGGGCTCAAAACACCTTGTAC. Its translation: CASSSQGAQNTLY. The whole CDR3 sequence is CASSSQGAQNTLYF.

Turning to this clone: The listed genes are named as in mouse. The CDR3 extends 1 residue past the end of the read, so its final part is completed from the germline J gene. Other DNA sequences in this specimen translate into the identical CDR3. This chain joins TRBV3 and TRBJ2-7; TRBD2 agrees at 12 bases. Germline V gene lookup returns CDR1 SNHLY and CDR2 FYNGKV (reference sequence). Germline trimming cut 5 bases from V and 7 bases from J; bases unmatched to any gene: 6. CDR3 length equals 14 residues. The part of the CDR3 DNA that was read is TGTGCCAGCAGCCCGGGACTGGGGGGACGGGAACAGTAC. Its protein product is CASSPGLGGREQY. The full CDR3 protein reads CASSPGLGGREQYF.

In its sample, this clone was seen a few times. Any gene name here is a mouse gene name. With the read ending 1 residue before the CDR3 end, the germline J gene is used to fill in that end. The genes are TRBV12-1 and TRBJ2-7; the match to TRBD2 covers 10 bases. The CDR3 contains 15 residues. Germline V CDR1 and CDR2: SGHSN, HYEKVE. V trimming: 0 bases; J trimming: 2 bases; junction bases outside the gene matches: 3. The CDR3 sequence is CASSLPGLGTYEQYF. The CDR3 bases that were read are TGTGCCAGCTCTCTCCCGGGACTGGGGACCTATGAACAGTAC.

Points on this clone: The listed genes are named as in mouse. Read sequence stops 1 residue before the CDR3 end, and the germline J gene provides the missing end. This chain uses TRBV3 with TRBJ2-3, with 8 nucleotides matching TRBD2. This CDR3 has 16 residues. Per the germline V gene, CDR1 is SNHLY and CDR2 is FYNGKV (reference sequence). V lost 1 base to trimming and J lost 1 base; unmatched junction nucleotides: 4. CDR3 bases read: TGTGCCAGCAGCTTAGGGGCTGGGGGGCGTGCAGAAACGCTGTAT. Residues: CASSLGAGGRAETLY. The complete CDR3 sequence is CASSLGAGGRAETLYF.

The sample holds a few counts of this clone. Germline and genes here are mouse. The CDR3 is CASSLGTNTEVFF. Partial CDR3 DNA: TGTGCCAGCAGTCTTGGGACAAACACAGAAGTCTTC. The genes are TRBV26 and TRBJ1-1; D gene ambiguous. Read sequence stops 1 residue before the CDR3 end, and the germline J gene provides the missing end. The CDR3 is made up of 13 amino acids. Trimming removed 3 bases at V and 0 bases at J, with 5 bases between. Germline lookup yields CDR1 KGHPV and CDR2 FQNQEV (reference sequence).

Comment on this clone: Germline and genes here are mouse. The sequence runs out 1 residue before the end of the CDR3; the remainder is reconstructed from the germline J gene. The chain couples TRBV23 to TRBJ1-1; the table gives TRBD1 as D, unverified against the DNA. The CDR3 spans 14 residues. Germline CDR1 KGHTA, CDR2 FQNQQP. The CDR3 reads CSSSQLTTNTEVFF. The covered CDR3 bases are TGCTCCAGCAGTCAATTGACAACAAACACAGAAGTCTTC.

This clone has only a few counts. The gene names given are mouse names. The sequenced part of the CDR3 DNA is TGCTCCAGCAGTCAACCTGCAAACACAGAAGTCTTC. Translating gives CSSSQPANTEVF. The CDR3, in full, reads CSSSQPANTEVFF. The chain employs TRBV23 and TRBJ1-1. Read coverage stops 1 residue before the CDR3 terminus; the germline J gene supplies the remainder. This CDR3 has 13 amino acids. Germline-derived CDR1 and CDR2 are KGHTA and FQNQQP.

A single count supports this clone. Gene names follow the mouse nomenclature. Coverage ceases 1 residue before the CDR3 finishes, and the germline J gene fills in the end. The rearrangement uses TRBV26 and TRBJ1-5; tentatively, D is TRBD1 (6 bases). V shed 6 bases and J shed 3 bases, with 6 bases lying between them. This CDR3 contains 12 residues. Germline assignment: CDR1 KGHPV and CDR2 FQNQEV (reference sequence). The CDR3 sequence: CASRDSNQAPLF. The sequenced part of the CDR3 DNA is TGTGCCAGCAGGGACAGCAACCAGGCTCCGCTT.

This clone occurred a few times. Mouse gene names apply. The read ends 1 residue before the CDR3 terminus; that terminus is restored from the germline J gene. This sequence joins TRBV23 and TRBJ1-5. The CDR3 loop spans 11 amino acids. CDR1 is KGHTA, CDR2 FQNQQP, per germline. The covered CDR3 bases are TGCTCCAGCAGTCAAAACCAGGCTCCGCTT. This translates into CSSSQNQAPL. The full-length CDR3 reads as CSSSQNQAPLF. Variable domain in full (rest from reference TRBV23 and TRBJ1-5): DAAVTQKPRYLIKMKGQEAEMKCIPEKGHTAVFWYQQKQSKELKFLIYFQNQQPLDQIDMVKERFSAVCPSSSLCSLGIRTCEAEDSALYLCSSSQNQAPLFGEGTRLSVL.

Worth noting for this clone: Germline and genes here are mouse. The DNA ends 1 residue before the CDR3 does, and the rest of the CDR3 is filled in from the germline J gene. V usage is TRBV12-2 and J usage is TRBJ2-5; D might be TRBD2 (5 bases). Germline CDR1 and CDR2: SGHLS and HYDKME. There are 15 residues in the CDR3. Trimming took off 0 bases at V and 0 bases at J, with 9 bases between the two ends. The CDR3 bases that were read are TGTGCCAGCTCTCTCGGGCTGGGTAACCAAGACACCCAGTAC. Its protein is CASSLGLGNQDTQY. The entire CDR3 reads CASSLGLGNQDTQYF.

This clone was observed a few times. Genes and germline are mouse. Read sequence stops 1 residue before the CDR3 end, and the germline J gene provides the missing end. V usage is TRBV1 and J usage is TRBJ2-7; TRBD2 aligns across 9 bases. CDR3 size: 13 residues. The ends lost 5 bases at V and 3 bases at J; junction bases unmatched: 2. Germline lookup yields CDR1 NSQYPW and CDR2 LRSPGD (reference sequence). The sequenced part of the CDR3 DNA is TGCACCTGCAGTCTCTGGGGGGGCTATGAACAGTAC. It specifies CTCSLWGGYEQY. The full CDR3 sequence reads CTCSLWGGYEQYF.

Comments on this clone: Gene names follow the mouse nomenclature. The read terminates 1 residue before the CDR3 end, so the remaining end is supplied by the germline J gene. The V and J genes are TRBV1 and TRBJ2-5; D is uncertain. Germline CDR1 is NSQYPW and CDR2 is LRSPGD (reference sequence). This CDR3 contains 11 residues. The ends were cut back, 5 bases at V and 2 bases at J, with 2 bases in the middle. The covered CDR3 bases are TGCACCTGCAGTACCCAAGACACCCAGTAC. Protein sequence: CTCSTQDTQY. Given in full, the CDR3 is CTCSTQDTQYF.

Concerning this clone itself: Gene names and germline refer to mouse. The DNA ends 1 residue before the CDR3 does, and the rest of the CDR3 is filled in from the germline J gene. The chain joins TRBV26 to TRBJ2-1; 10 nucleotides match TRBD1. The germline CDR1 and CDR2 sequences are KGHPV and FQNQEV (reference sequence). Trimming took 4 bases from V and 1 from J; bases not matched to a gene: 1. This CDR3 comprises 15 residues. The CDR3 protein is CASSRDRGNYAEQFF. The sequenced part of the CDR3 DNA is TGTGCCAGCAGTCGGGACAGGGGAAACTATGCTGAGCAGTTC.

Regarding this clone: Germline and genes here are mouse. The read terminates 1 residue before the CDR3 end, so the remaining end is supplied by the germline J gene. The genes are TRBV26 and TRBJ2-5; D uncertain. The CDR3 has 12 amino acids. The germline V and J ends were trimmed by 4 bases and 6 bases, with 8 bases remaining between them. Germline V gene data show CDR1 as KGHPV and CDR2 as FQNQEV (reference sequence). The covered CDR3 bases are TGTGCCAGCAGTCAGACCAGGGACACCCAGTAC. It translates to CASSQTRDTQY. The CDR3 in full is CASSQTRDTQYF. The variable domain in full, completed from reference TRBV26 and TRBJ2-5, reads NSKVIQTPRYLVKGQGQKAKMRCIPEKGHPVVFWYQQNKNNEFKFLINFQNQEVLQQIDMTEKRFSAECPSNSPCSLEIQSSEAGDSALYLCASSQTRDTQYFGPGTRLLVL.

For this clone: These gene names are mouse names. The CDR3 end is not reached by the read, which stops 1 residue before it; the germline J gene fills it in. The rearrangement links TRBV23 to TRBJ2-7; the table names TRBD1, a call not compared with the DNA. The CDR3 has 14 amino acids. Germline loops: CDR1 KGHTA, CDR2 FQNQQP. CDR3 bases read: TGCTCCAGCAGTCAAAGACAGGGGGCGTATGAACAGTAC. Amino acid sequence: CSSSQRQGAYEQY. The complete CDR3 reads CSSSQRQGAYEQYF.

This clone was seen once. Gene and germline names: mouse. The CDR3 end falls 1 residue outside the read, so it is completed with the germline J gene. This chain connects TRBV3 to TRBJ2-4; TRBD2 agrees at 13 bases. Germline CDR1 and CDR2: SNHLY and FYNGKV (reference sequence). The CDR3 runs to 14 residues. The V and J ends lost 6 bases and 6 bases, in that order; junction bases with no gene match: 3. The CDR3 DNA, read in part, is TGTGCCAGCAGGACGGGACTGGGGGGGAACACCTTGTAC. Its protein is CASRTGLGGNTLY. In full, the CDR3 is CASRTGLGGNTLYF. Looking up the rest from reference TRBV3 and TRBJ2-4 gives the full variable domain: GPKVLQIPSHQIIDMGQMVTLNCDPVSNHLYFYWYKQILGQQMEFLVNFYNGKVMEKSKLFKDQFSVERPDGSYFTLKIQPTALEDSAVYFCASRTGLGGNTLYFGAGTRLSVL.

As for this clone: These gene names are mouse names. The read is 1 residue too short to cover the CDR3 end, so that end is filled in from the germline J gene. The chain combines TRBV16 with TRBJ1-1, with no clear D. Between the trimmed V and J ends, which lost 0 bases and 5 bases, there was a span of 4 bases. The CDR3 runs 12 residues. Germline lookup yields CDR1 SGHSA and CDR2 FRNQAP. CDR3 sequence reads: CASSLEQTEVFF. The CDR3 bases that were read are TGTGCAAGCAGCTTAGAACAAACAGAAGTCTTC. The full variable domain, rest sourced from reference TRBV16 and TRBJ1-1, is NAGVIQTPRHKVTGKGQEATLWCEPISGHSAVFWYRQTIVQGLEFLTYFRNQAPIDDSGMPKERFSAQMPNQSHSTLKIQSTQPQDSAVYLCASSLEQTEVFFGKGTRLTVV.